This T cell receptor beta chain was identified in a study of early T cells in non-severe SARS-CoV-2 infection. In the study overall: Sequencing was performed on bulk RNA from unsorted whole blood, leaving chains unpaired. Study-wide results and limits: Private and CD4 specificities were missed by VDJdb matching, skewed to anti-spike CD8.

Individual cDNA molecules received unique molecular identifiers during library preparation. MiXCR, run by TCRdb on the 5' RACE reads, gives a single entry per CDR3 protein. The data contain some 120,000 distinct CDR3 sequences, about 15% of them singletons. This clonotype was observed a single time. Its antigen is unidentified. With V trimmed by 11 bases and J by 1 base, 3 bases remained unmatched. Germline V gene data show CDR1 as SGHVS and CDR2 as FNYEAQ. CDR3 size: 12 residues. Sequences were obtained from whole blood. The chain combines TRBV7-6 with TRBJ2-7; 9 nucleotides line up with TRBD1. The sequence was collected from an adult who was a healthcare worker with PCR-confirmed SARS-CoV-2 infection or an uninfected control (not recorded which). DNA for the CDR3: TGTGCCTCGGGACAGGGATCCTACGAGCAGTACTTC. This translates into CASGQGSYEQYF. Full variable domain (rest looked up from reference TRBV7-6 and TRBJ2-7): GAGVSQSPRYKVTKRGQDVALRCDPISGHVSLYWYRQALGQGPEFLTYFNYEAQQDKSGLPNDRFSAERPEGSISTLTIQRTEQRDSAMYRCASGQGSYEQYFGPGTRLTVT.